The 21 T cell receptor beta chains below all came from one sample that was sequenced in a study of cytomegalovirus exposure and HLA in healthy donors. The PCR ran on 60 Vbeta and 13 Jbeta primers. Sequenced by immunoSEQ multiplex PCR; TCRdb stores in-frame clones only, minus some. The data hold 68,000 or so clones, with roughly 75% observed a single time. Specimen: PBMCs. These receptors originate from a woman in her twenties or thirties in good health and CMV-seronegative.

The chain recombines TRBV29-1 with TRBJ2-2; tentative D call: TRBD1 (7 bases). This CDR3 is 13 amino acids long. Germline CDR1 reads SQVTM; CDR2 reads ANQGSEA. The V gene lost 5 bases and the J gene lost 4 bases, with 11 bases spanning the gap. Written as DNA, the CDR3 is TGCAGCGTTCGGAGGGACAGCACCGGGGAGCTGTTTTTT. Encoded protein: CSVRRDSTGELFF.

The gene calls are TRBV29-1 and TRBJ2-2; D may be TRBD1 (5 bases). V gave up 6 bases and J gave up 6 bases, with 11 bases separating them. The CDR3 length is 12 residues. Germline-derived CDR1 and CDR2 are SQVTM and ANQGSEA. The CDR3 coding sequence is TGCAGCGTGGGGCTGGCCGCCGGGGAGCTGTTTTTT. Its protein product is CSVGLAAGELFF.

The genes are TRBV29-1 and TRBJ2-7; no definite D call. Germline assignment: CDR1 SQVTM and CDR2 ANQGSEA. The CDR3 is 13 residues long. The germline V and J ends were trimmed by 1 base and 3 bases, with 10 bases remaining between them. CDR3 residues: CSVEVAGYYEQYF. As DNA, the CDR3 is TGCAGCGTTGAAGTTGCAGGATACTACGAGCAGTACTTC.

This clone was seen just once. The rearrangement joins TRBV5-1 to TRBJ2-1; 7 nucleotides align to TRBD1. The CDR3 length is 16 residues. Germline V CDR1 and CDR2: SGHRS, YFSETQ. After removal of 4 bases from V and 2 bases from J, the junction contained 9 bases not matched to a gene. CDR3 in DNA: TGCGCCAGCAGCCCGGGCCGACAGGGCGCCTACAATGAGCAGTTCTTC. This codes for CASSPGRQGAYNEQFF.

The chain joins TRBV29-1 to TRBJ1-2, with TRBD1 matching over 9 bases. The CDR3 has 11 amino acids. V was clipped by 8 bases and J by 8 bases; unmatched bases: 6. Germline CDR1 is SQVTM and CDR2 is ANQGSEA. CDR3 nucleotide sequence: TGCAGCATAAGGACAGGGGACGGCTACACCTTC. It encodes CSIRTGDGYTF.

This clone has a handful of counts. The V call is TRBV4-1, the J call TRBJ1-4; 7 bases match TRBD1. Germline CDR1 is MGHRA and CDR2 is YSYEKL. CDR3 length: 14 amino acids. Trimming at V came to 6 bases and at J to 8 bases, leaving 9 bases not matched to a gene. CDR3 region: CASSTRGKNEKLFF. The CDR3 nucleotides are TGCGCCAGCAGTACCAGGGGGAAGAACGAAAAACTGTTTTTT.

The chain couples TRBV6-5 to TRBJ1-4, with D maybe TRBD1 (5 bases). From germline, CDR1 is MNHEY and CDR2 SVGAGI. The CDR3 runs 15 residues. V dropped 5 bases and J dropped 4 bases, with 14 bases sitting between them. The CDR3 nucleotides read TGTGCCAGCAGTAGCACGGGACTGATTAATGAAAAACTGTTTTTT. Residues: CASSSTGLINEKLFF.

The CDR3 protein is CASSYSIDRNQPQHF. CDR3 sequence (DNA): TGTGCCAGCAGTTACTCTATTGACAGGAATCAGCCCCAGCATTTT. This chain links TRBV6-6 with TRBJ1-5; D may be TRBD1 (6 bases). Germline V gene sequence: CDR1 MNHNY, CDR2 SVGAGI (reference sequence). The CDR3 contains 15 residues. V was pared by 0 bases and J by 4 bases, with 10 bases between.

This clone appeared once. The chain combines TRBV5-1 with TRBJ1-4; the D gene is possibly TRBD1 (6 bases). In germline, CDR1 is SGHRS, CDR2 YFSETQ. The V end was cut by 4 bases, the J end by 5 bases, with 15 bases between. CDR3 length: 15 residues. The CDR3 is CASSRQAGDNEKLFF. The CDR3 nucleotides are TGCGCCAGCAGCCGTCAAGCAGGGGACAATGAAAAACTGTTTTTT.

The V call is TRBV25-1, the J call TRBJ2-7; 7 nucleotides match TRBD2. The CDR3 totals 15 residues. Trimming cost V 0 bases and J 5 bases; bases outside gene matches: 7. Germline V lookup: CDR1 MGHDK, CDR2 SYGVNS. The CDR3, as DNA: TGTGCCAGCAGTGAATACCTGGGCGCGGGGGACGAGCAGTACTTC. Its translation is CASSEYLGAGDEQYF.

This clone turned up a few times. The chain employs TRBV5-1 and TRBJ1-1; weak D call: TRBD1 (6 bases). The germline CDR1 and CDR2 sequences are SGHRS and YFSETQ. This CDR3 comprises 14 residues. V lost 1 base, J lost 4 bases, and 11 bases lay in between. The chain's CDR3 is CASSLQGPGTEAFF. CDR3 in DNA: TGCGCCAGCAGCTTGCAGGGGCCCGGCACTGAAGCTTTCTTT.

The chain links TRBV28 to TRBJ1-2; 7 bases map to TRBD1. The germline gives CDR1 MDHEN, CDR2 SYDVKM. This CDR3 is built from 11 residues. Trimming at V came to 5 bases and at J to 14 bases, leaving 8 bases not matched to a gene. The DNA of the CDR3 is TGTGCCAGCAGTGTGGGCCTGGGACAGACCTTC. Translation: CASSVGLGQTF.

The rearrangement links TRBV30 to TRBJ2-5, with a weak D call TRBD2 (6 bases). Trimming stripped 2 bases from V and 5 bases from J, with 6 bases between. This CDR3 region has 11 residues. CDR1 is GTSNPN, CDR2 SVGIG, per germline (reference sequence). Written as DNA, the CDR3 is TGTGCCTGGAGTAGCGGGGAGACCCAGTACTTC. Its protein is CAWSSGETQYF. The full variable domain, its missing parts supplied by reference TRBV30 and TRBJ2-5, is SQTIHQWPATLVQPVGSPLSLECTVEGTSNPNLYWYRQAAGRGLQLLFYSVGIGQISSEVPQNLSASRPQDRQFILSSKKLLLSDSGFYLCAWSSGETQYFGPGTRLLVL.

The chain is built from TRBV28 and TRBJ1-6; D is unresolved. The V end was cut by 3 bases, the J end by 9 bases, with 12 bases between. Germline V gene data show CDR1 as MDHEN and CDR2 as SYDVKM. This CDR3 has 14 residues. The CDR3 protein is CASSLAGDLSPLHF. CDR3 coding DNA: TGTGCCAGCAGTTTGGCGGGAGATCTTTCACCCCTCCACTTT.

V is TRBV30 and J is TRBJ1-1; maybe TRBD1 (6 bases). CDR3 size: 12 residues. Trimming removed 4 bases at V and 8 bases at J, with 14 bases between. Germline V lookup: CDR1 GTSNPN, CDR2 SVGIG (reference sequence). CDR3 sequence reads: CAWTSGGREAFF. Written as DNA, the CDR3 is TGTGCCTGGACGTCGGGGGGGCGGGAAGCTTTCTTT. Full variable domain (remainder filled in from reference TRBV30 and TRBJ1-1): SQTIHQWPATLVQPVGSPLSLECTVEGTSNPNLYWYRQAAGRGLQLLFYSVGIGQISSEVPQNLSASRPQDRQFILSSKKLLLSDSGFYLCAWTSGGREAFFGQGTRLTVV.

The rearrangement uses TRBV14 and TRBJ2-7; 7 bases are shared with TRBD1. The V segment lost 4 bases and the J segment 3 bases; nucleotides outside the gene matches: 9. The germline V gene has CDR1 SGHDN and CDR2 FVKESK. The CDR3 sequence is 15 residues long. The CDR3 sequence is CASSPGQAPIYEQYF. The CDR3 DNA is TGTGCCAGCAGCCCAGGACAGGCCCCCATCTACGAGCAGTACTTC.

This clone was picked up a small number of times. Other DNA sequences of this sample code for an identical CDR3. The chain is built from TRBV6-1 and TRBJ2-1, with a possible D match to TRBD2 (6 bases). Germline V gene sequence: CDR1 MNHNS, CDR2 SASEGT. The CDR3 runs to 13 residues. The V end lost 0 bases, the J end lost 10 bases, and 10 bases lay between the germline ends. The CDR3, as DNA: TGTGCCAGCAGTGAAGCGTTTCGGGGGGAGCAGTTCTTC. Protein sequence: CASSEAFRGEQFF.

This clone came up a few times. V usage is TRBV5-4 and J usage is TRBJ1-1; the match to TRBD1 covers 7 bases. The length of the CDR3 is 15 residues. V shed 5 bases and J 6 bases; nucleotides not matched to a gene: 13. Germline CDR1 SGHNT, CDR2 YYREEE (reference sequence). CDR3 in DNA: TGTGCCAGCAGATCAGGGGGTAGCGGAAACTCTGAAGCTTTCTTT. This gives the protein CASRSGGSGNSEAFF. The full variable domain, its missing parts supplied by reference TRBV5-4 and TRBJ1-1, is ETGVTQSPTHLIKTRGQQVTLRCSSQSGHNTVSWYQQALGQGPQFIFQYYREEENGRGNFPPRFSGLQFPNYSSELNVNALELDDSALYLCASRSGGSGNSEAFFGQGTRLTVV.

This sequence joins TRBV10-3 and TRBJ2-7; TRBD1 matches at 7 bases. Trimming took 8 bases from V and 5 from J; bases not matched to a gene: 9. The germline gives CDR1 ENHRY, CDR2 SYGVKD. CDR3 length: 13 amino acids. The CDR3 here is CAIRTGTAHEQYF. The CDR3 DNA follows: TGTGCCATCCGAACAGGGACAGCCCACGAGCAGTACTTC.

The V call is TRBV6-6, the J call TRBJ1-2; D is perhaps TRBD1 (6 bases). CDR1 and CDR2 (germline): MNHNY, SVGAGI (reference sequence). The CDR3 contains 14 residues. The ends were cut back, 3 bases at V and 6 bases at J, with 14 bases in the middle. CDR3 protein: CASSYRQVRNGYTF. The CDR3, as DNA: TGTGCCAGCAGTTATAGACAGGTTCGGAATGGCTACACCTTC.

The chain has TRBV29-1 and TRBJ1-1; possible D gene TRBD1, 5 bases. Germline V gene sequence: CDR1 SQVTM, CDR2 ANQGSEA. The CDR3 is made up of 12 amino acids. Trimming shortened V by 2 bases and J by 1 base, and 5 bases separated the two germline ends. CDR3 sequence reads: CSVETGNTEAFF. The CDR3 coding sequence is TGCAGCGTTGAAACAGGGAACACTGAAGCTTTCTTT.